The present T cell receptor (beta chain) was sequenced within a study of patients and donors after allogeneic stem cell transplantation. Trimming stripped 0 bases from V and 0 bases from J, with 11 bases between. The CDR3 covers 16 residues. Per germline, CDR1 MNHEY and CDR2 SMNVEV (reference sequence). MiXCR was run by TCRdb on the RT-PCR reads, yielding one entry per CDR3 protein. The profile shows approximately 140,000 distinct CDR3 sequences, about two fifths of them singletons. Sequencing was done on a sample of blood, either unsorted or a sorted T cell fraction (not recorded which). The chain employs TRBV27 and TRBJ1-1; the D is unclear. The receptor was isolated from a human donor who was either an allogeneic HSCT recipient or a stem cell or donor lymphocyte infusion donor (not recorded which). It is not recorded whose cells these are; they may come from a transplant donor. CDR3 DNA sequence: TGTGCCAGCAGTTTATCGGGCGGCCTCCTGAACACTGAAGCTTTCTTT. It encodes CASSLSGGLLNTEAFF.